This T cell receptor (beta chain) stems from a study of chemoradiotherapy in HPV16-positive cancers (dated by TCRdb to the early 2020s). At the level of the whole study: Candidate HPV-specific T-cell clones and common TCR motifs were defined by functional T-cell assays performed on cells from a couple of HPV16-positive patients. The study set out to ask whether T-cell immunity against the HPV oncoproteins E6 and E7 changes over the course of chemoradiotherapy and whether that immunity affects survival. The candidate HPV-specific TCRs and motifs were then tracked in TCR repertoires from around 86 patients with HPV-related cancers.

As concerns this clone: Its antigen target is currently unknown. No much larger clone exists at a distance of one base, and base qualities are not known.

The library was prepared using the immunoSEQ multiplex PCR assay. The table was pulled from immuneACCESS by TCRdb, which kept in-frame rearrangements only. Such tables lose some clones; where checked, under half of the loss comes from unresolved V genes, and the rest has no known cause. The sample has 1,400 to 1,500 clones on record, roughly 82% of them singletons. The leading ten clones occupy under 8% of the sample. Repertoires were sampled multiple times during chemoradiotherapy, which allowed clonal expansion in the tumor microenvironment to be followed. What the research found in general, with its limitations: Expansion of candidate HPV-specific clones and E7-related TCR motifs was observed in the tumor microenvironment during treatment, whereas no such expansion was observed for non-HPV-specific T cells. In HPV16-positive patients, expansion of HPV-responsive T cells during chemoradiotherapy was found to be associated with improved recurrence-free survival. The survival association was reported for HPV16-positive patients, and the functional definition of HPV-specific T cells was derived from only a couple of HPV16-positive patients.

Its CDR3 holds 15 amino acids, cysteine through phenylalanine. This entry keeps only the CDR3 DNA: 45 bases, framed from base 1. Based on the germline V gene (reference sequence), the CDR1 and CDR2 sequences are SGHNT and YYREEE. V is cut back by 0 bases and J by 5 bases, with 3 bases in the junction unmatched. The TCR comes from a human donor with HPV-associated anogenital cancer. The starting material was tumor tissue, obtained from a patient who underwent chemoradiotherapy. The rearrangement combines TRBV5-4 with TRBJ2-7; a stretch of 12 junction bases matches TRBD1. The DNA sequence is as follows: TGTGCCAGCAGCTTGGCGGGACAGGGGGCCCACGAGCAGTACTTC. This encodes CASSLAGQGAHEQYF. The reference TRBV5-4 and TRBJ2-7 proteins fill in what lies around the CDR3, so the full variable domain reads ETGVTQSPTHLIKTRGQQVTLRCSSQSGHNTVSWYQQALGQGPQFIFQYYREEENGRGNFPPRFSGLQFPNYSSELNVNALELDDSALYLCASSLAGQGAHEQYFGPGTRLTVT.